This T cell receptor beta chain was profiled in a study of blood T cell repertoires in COVID-19. About the study: PBMCs, B-cell-depleted T cells, or T cells were the source of the cDNA or gDNA that made up the material.

Germline lookup yields CDR1 SGHAT and CDR2 FQNNGV. The CDR3 totals 12 residues. V shed 6 bases and J 6 bases; nucleotides not matched to a gene: 2. Method: immunoSEQ multiplex PCR; TCRdb's copy keeps in-frame clones and lacks some. In the table there are roughly 160,000 clones, about 91% of which are singletons. This sequence was found in a woman in her sixties who had recovered from COVID-19. The sample comprised peripheral blood. The rearrangement joins TRBV11-2 to TRBJ1-1; 9 bases agree with TRBD1. The CDR3 loop is CASRDRGPEAFF. The CDR3 bases are TGTGCCAGCAGGGACAGGGGCCCTGAAGCTTTCTTT.